The 27 T cell receptor beta chains below come from one sample, sequenced in a study of graft-versus-host responses after intestinal transplantation. The time point was: postoperative day 105 after intestinal transplantation (dayNNNN = postoperative day). The table came from immunoSEQ multiplex PCR; TCRdb's copy has only in-frame clones and leaves some out. The sample includes 12,000 or so clones, roughly nine tenths of them seen just once. Sample: PBMCs, taken 105 days after intestinal transplantation. These receptors were collected from a human patient who received an intestinal transplant, so some T cells may come from the graft donor.

The chain employs TRBV5-6 and TRBJ2-7; D unresolved. Germline V lookup: CDR1 SGHDT, CDR2 YYEEEE. The CDR3 extends over 13 amino acids. The V gene lost 0 bases and the J gene lost 3 bases, with 7 bases spanning the gap. The CDR3 protein is CASSLAQVYEQYF. In DNA form, the CDR3 reads TGTGCCAGCAGCTTGGCCCAAGTCTACGAGCAGTACTTC. The full variable domain, its missing parts supplied by reference TRBV5-6 and TRBJ2-7, is DAGVTQSPTHLIKTRGQQVTLRCSPKSGHDTVSWYQQALGQGPQFIFQYYEEEERQRGNFPDRFSGHQFPNYSSELNVNALLLGDSALYLCASSLAQVYEQYFGPGTRLTVT.

The rearrangement links TRBV5-1 to TRBJ1-3, with D unclear. V dropped 2 bases and J dropped 0 bases, with 3 bases sitting between them. Germline CDR1 is SGHRS and CDR2 is YFSETQ. The CDR3 loop spans 13 amino acids. In DNA, the CDR3 is TGCGCCAGCAGCTTCGACTCTGGAAACACCATATATTTT. Translating it yields CASSFDSGNTIYF.

This clone was picked up one time. The chain carries TRBV9 and TRBJ2-3; D gene uncertain. Germline CDR1 reads SGDLS; CDR2 reads YYNGEE. Trimming cost V 2 bases and J 0 bases, with 16 bases left between them. The CDR3 contains 17 residues. The CDR3 reads CASSVSLTETSTDTQYF. The CDR3 DNA follows: TGTGCCAGCAGCGTTTCCCTAACTGAAACTAGCACAGATACGCAGTATTTT.

The sample holds one count of this clone. The V call is TRBV7-9, the J call TRBJ1-4; unclear D gene. Trimming pared 5 bases from V and 8 bases from J, leaving 12 bases between. The CDR3 has 13 amino acids. Germline CDR1 is SEHNR and CDR2 is FQNEAQ (reference sequence). The DNA of the CDR3 is TGTGCCAGCAGCCCGGGCCTTGTCGAAAAACTGTTTTTT. Translated: CASSPGLVEKLFF. The variable domain in full, completed from reference TRBV7-9 and TRBJ1-4, reads DTGVSQNPRHKITKRGQNVTFRCDPISEHNRLYWYRQTLGQGPEFLTYFQNEAQLEKSRLLSDRFSAERPKGSFSTLEIQRTEQGDSAMYLCASSPGLVEKLFFGSGTQLSVL.

The chain joins TRBV10-1 to TRBJ2-7, with 8 bases fitting TRBD1. In germline, CDR1 is WNHNN, CDR2 SYGVQD (reference sequence). There are 14 residues in the CDR3. V gave up 2 bases and J gave up 0 bases; unmatched junction bases: 0. CDR3 sequence reads: CASSETGGSYEQYF. For the CDR3, the DNA is TGCGCCAGCAGTGAGACAGGGGGCTCCTACGAGCAGTACTTC.

This clone was counted a single time. The rearrangement uses TRBV18 and TRBJ2-1; possible D gene TRBD2, 6 bases. From germline, CDR1 is KGHSH and CDR2 LQKENI. V gave up 5 bases and J gave up 0 bases, with 14 bases separating them. This CDR3 has 16 residues. The CDR3 here is CASSSTPGSSYNEQFF. In DNA form, the CDR3 reads TGTGCCAGCTCATCTACCCCCGGGAGCTCCTACAATGAGCAGTTCTTC.

V usage is TRBV7-9 and J usage is TRBJ1-6; D is uncertain. The CDR3 is 14 amino acids. V lost 0 bases to trimming and J lost 6 bases, with 6 bases between them. The germline V gene has CDR1 SEHNR and CDR2 FQNEAQ (reference sequence). CDR3 sequence (DNA): TGTGCCAGCAGCTTAGCGGTGGCTAATTCACCCCTCCACTTT. It codes for CASSLAVANSPLHF.

The chain recombines TRBV11-2 with TRBJ2-1; no clear D gene. This CDR3 has 15 residues. V gave up 0 bases and J gave up 7 bases, with 13 bases separating them. Germline V CDR1 and CDR2: SGHAT, FQNNGV. For the CDR3, the DNA is TGTGCCAGCAGCTTAGAGTACGTGCCCGGAAATGAGCAGTTCTTC. Protein product: CASSLEYVPGNEQFF.

This sequence joins TRBV5-6 and TRBJ2-5; TRBD2 aligns across 7 bases. Trimming at V came to 4 bases and at J to 5 bases, leaving 17 bases not matched to a gene. The CDR3 spans 17 residues. CDR1 is SGHDT and CDR2 is YYEEEE in the germline V gene. For the CDR3, the DNA is TGTGCCAGCAGCCCCTCGACTAGCCCCCTCGTCAGGGAGACCCAGTACTTC. Residues: CASSPSTSPLVRETQYF. Full variable domain (outside the CDR3, taken from reference TRBV5-6 and TRBJ2-5): DAGVTQSPTHLIKTRGQQVTLRCSPKSGHDTVSWYQQALGQGPQFIFQYYEEEERQRGNFPDRFSGHQFPNYSSELNVNALLLGDSALYLCASSPSTSPLVRETQYFGPGTRLLVL.

The chain employs TRBV10-3 and TRBJ2-7; 12 positions match TRBD2. Germline V gene data show CDR1 as ENHRY and CDR2 as SYGVKD. The CDR3 contains 17 residues. The ends lost 3 bases at V and 2 bases at J; junction bases unmatched: 8. The CDR3 DNA reads as TGTGCCATCAGTGACGGCCTAGCGGGGGGGAACCCCTACGAGCAGTACTTC. Encoded protein: CAISDGLAGGNPYEQYF.

This chain links TRBV5-6 with TRBJ2-7, with D unclear. The V end lost 4 bases, the J end lost 7 bases, and 15 bases lay between the germline ends. Germline V gives CDR1 SGHDT, CDR2 YYEEEE. The CDR3 covers 13 residues. This CDR3 reads CASSINGVREQYF. As DNA, the CDR3 is TGTGCCAGCAGCATTAATGGAGTGCGAGAGCAGTACTTC.

The rearrangement links TRBV4-2 to TRBJ1-3; no definite D call. This CDR3 has 16 residues. Trimming cost V 0 bases and J 4 bases, with 13 bases left between them. Germline V gene lookup returns CDR1 LGHNA and CDR2 YNFKEQ. CDR3 in amino acids: CASSQDYRTAGNTIYF. CDR3 bases: TGTGCCAGCAGCCAAGATTACCGGACGGCAGGAAACACCATATATTTT.

The chain joins TRBV5-3 to TRBJ2-2, with TRBD1 identical over 8 bases. TRBV5-3 is an open reading frame, and its role is uncertain. J lost 5 bases, V lost 4 bases, and 10 bases had no gene match. This CDR3 comprises 16 residues. CDR3 sequence (DNA): TGTGCCAGAAGCCAAACCCAGGGGGCCGGGACCGGGGAGCTGTTTTTT. Its protein is CARSQTQGAGTGELFF.

The chain employs TRBV5-6 and TRBJ1-5; D might be TRBD1 (6 bases). V lost 4 bases and J 7 bases, leaving 21 bases between the germline ends. Germline values: CDR1 SGHDT, CDR2 YYEEEE. The CDR3 loop spans 16 amino acids. The DNA for the CDR3 is TGTGCCAGCAGCGCACATACAGGGCGGGCAAGCCAGCCCCAGCATTTT. This sequence encodes CASSAHTGRASQPQHF.

The chain recombines TRBV14 with TRBJ2-6; D is ambiguous. Deletions cut 1 base from V and 4 bases from J, with 5 bases between. This CDR3 spans 14 amino acids. Germline V gene data show CDR1 as SGHDN and CDR2 as FVKESK. Here the CDR3 reads CASSQVSGANVLTF. CDR3 DNA: TGTGCCAGCAGCCAAGTGTCCGGGGCCAACGTCCTGACTTTC.

The chain uses TRBV18 and TRBJ2-5; D remains unclear. V was pared by 3 bases and J by 1 base, with 6 bases between. Germline lookup yields CDR1 KGHSH and CDR2 LQKENI. CDR3 length equals 13 residues. CDR3: CASSPVLQETQYF. CDR3 sequence (DNA): TGTGCCAGCTCACCTGTACTCCAAGAGACCCAGTACTTC.

This clone has a handful of counts. V is TRBV6-1 and J is TRBJ2-7, with D possibly being TRBD2 (5 bases). Germline V CDR1 and CDR2: MNHNS, SASEGT. The CDR3 is made up of 15 amino acids. The ends were cut back, 2 bases at V and 5 bases at J, with 16 bases in the middle. CDR3: CASSEYDTPEDEQYF. CDR3 DNA: TGTGCCAGCAGTGAATATGACACTCCGGAGGACGAGCAGTACTTC.

The chain is built from TRBV6-4 and TRBJ2-1; the D gene could be TRBD1 or TRBD2 (6 bases each). The V end was cut by 11 bases, the J end by 4 bases, with 21 bases between. Germline CDR1 MRHNA, CDR2 SNTAGT. The CDR3 spans 15 residues. Here the CDR3 DNA reads TGTGCCTGGGAGGAGGGGGGCCCTAGTTACAATGAGCAGTTCTTC. Its protein product is CAWEEGGPSYNEQFF.

The rearrangement links TRBV13 to TRBJ2-1, with D perhaps TRBD1 or TRBD2 (5 bases each). V gave up 5 bases and J gave up 8 bases, with 19 bases separating them. The germline V gene has CDR1 PRHDT and CDR2 FYEKMQ (reference sequence). CDR3 length equals 15 residues. In DNA, the CDR3 is TGTGCCAGCAGCGAATCCTATGGGGGAAGAGATGAGCAGTTCTTC. The encoded protein is CASSESYGGRDEQFF. Variable domain in full (rest from reference TRBV13 and TRBJ2-1): AAGVIQSPRHLIKEKRETATLKCYPIPRHDTVYWYQQGPGQDPQFLISFYEKMQSDKGSIPDRFSAQQFSDYHSELNMSSLELGDSALYFCASSESYGGRDEQFFGPGTRLTVL.

The chain uses TRBV6-6 and TRBJ2-7; TRBD1 matches 9 bases. CDR3 length: 13 amino acids. V lost 5 bases, J lost 7 bases, and 6 bases stayed unmatched. Germline assignment: CDR1 MNHNY and CDR2 SVGAGI (reference sequence). DNA for the CDR3: TGTGCCAGCAGTCCGACAGGGGGAGGGGAGCAGTACTTC. It is translated as CASSPTGGGEQYF.

The rearrangement uses TRBV25-1 and TRBJ2-1; the match to TRBD1 covers 8 bases. V lost 3 bases to trimming and J lost 9 bases; unmatched junction nucleotides: 10. Looked up from germline, CDR1 is MGHDK and CDR2 is SYGVNS. The CDR3 contains 15 residues. The chain's CDR3 is CASSEPDREISEQFF. Here the CDR3 DNA reads TGTGCCAGCAGTGAGCCGGACAGGGAAATCAGTGAGCAGTTCTTC.

The J gene is TRBJ2-2, the V gene TRBV5-6; D is uncertain. The germline V gene encodes CDR1 SGHDT and CDR2 YYEEEE. The V end lost 4 bases, the J end lost 5 bases, and 6 bases lay between the germline ends. The CDR3 contains 12 residues. For the CDR3, the DNA is TGTGCCAGCAGCCTAGATACCGGGGAGCTGTTTTTT. Amino acid sequence: CASSLDTGELFF.

The chain is built from TRBV7-9 and TRBJ1-4; unclear D gene. The CDR3 spans 16 residues. The germline gives CDR1 SEHNR, CDR2 FQNEAQ (reference sequence). The V and J ends lost 2 bases and 8 bases respectively, with 18 bases between them. CDR3 sequence (DNA): TGTGCCAGCAGCTTATTTTTGAGTAGCCCACTCGAAAAACTGTTTTTT. As protein: CASSLFLSSPLEKLFF.

This clone was counted a few times. This CDR3 is CASSSTPGRNYEQYF. The CDR3 DNA is TGTGCCAGCAGTTCAACTCCGGGACGAAACTACGAGCAGTACTTC. The chain is built from TRBV27 and TRBJ2-7, with D perhaps matching TRBD1 or TRBD2 (5 bases each). This CDR3 is built from 15 residues. The germline V and J ends were trimmed by 4 bases and 3 bases, with 16 bases remaining between them. From germline, CDR1 is MNHEY and CDR2 SMNVEV (reference sequence).

The chain carries TRBV9 and TRBJ2-3; a possible D gene is TRBD2 (6 bases). The germline gives CDR1 SGDLS, CDR2 YYNGEE. V was pared by 1 base and J by 6 bases, with 15 bases between. This CDR3 has 15 amino acids. The CDR3 is CASSVSGGTGDTQYF. For the CDR3, the DNA is TGTGCCAGCAGCGTATCTGGCGGGACGGGGGATACGCAGTATTTT.

About this clone itself: Other DNA sequences within the sample encode an identical CDR3. The genes are TRBV11-2 and TRBJ1-2; 7 nucleotides line up with TRBD1. CDR3 length: 17 amino acids. Trimming at V came to 6 bases and at J to 0 bases, leaving 13 bases not matched to a gene. In germline, CDR1 is SGHAT, CDR2 FQNNGV. The CDR3 region is CASREPGQTKANYGYTF. CDR3 coding DNA: TGTGCCAGCAGGGAACCGGGACAGACGAAAGCTAACTATGGCTACACCTTC.

The V call is TRBV27, the J call TRBJ2-1; D is possibly TRBD1 (6 bases). V gave up 8 bases and J gave up 8 bases, with 22 bases separating them. The germline gives CDR1 MNHEY, CDR2 SMNVEV (reference sequence). This CDR3 comprises 15 residues. The DNA of the CDR3 is TGTGCCAGCGGAAATCGGGACAAATTAATGGATGAGCAGTTCTTC. This translates into CASGNRDKLMDEQFF.